This T cell receptor (beta chain) appears in the sequencing data of a study of T cell responses to AZD1222 COVID-19 vaccine. Overall study results and limits: Repertoires in all cases were sampled only once the peak T cell response had passed. The number of AZD1222 recipients seropositive at baseline was only five to seven. Receipt of two AZD1222 doses was followed by a rise in Spike-specific TCR breadth and depth.

Only in-frame clones appear in the TCRdb table, and some are missing; sequencing was by immunoSEQ multiplex PCR. Of under 130,000 clones in the sample, around 94% were seen once. This CDR3 has 12 residues. Trimming pared 4 bases from V and 5 bases from J, leaving 8 bases between. The germline CDR1 and CDR2 sequences are LNHDA and SQIVND (reference sequence). Notes on this clone: The target antigen is unknown. Other DNA sequences from this sample encode an identical CDR3 as well.

This sequence was found in an adult in good health. V and J are TRBV19 and TRBJ1-1, with D tentatively TRBD1 (5 bases). The source was peripheral blood, collected on day 0 of AZD1222 vaccination. This chain's CDR3 is CASSTGLTEAFF. CDR3 DNA: TGTGCCAGTAGTACAGGGCTTACTGAAGCTTTCTTT.